The 29 T cell receptor beta chains below were found in one sample sequenced in a study of shared clonotypes between healthy human individuals. Sequencing used immunoSEQ multiplex PCR; TCRdb keeps in-frame clones, though not all of them. The data contain about 1.5 million clones, around 98% of them seen just once; the ten biggest clones take up roughly 0.45%. Specimen: naive CD4+ T cells sorted from blood. The subset here: CD45RA+ positively selected. The source of these receptors is a man under 40 in good health.

J is TRBJ2-1 and V is TRBV5-6, with D perhaps TRBD2 (7 bases). This CDR3 region has 17 residues. V was trimmed by 4 bases and J by 8 bases, leaving 25 bases between them. CDR1 SGHDT and CDR2 YYEEEE come from the germline V gene. The CDR3 protein is CASSTLGGAGMGDEQFF. In nucleotides, the CDR3 is TGTGCCAGCAGCACCCTGGGGGGGGCAGGAATGGGCGATGAGCAGTTCTTC. The full variable domain, rest sourced from reference TRBV5-6 and TRBJ2-1, is DAGVTQSPTHLIKTRGQQVTLRCSPKSGHDTVSWYQQALGQGPQFIFQYYEEEERQRGNFPDRFSGHQFPNYSSELNVNALLLGDSALYLCASSTLGGAGMGDEQFFGPGTRLTVL.

J is TRBJ2-1 and V is TRBV28; D gene ambiguous. Looked up from germline, CDR1 is MDHEN and CDR2 is SYDVKM. The CDR3 is 11 amino acids. V lost 7 bases to trimming and J lost 7 bases, with 8 bases between them. DNA of the CDR3: TGTGCCAGCACGGGTAGGAATGAGCAGTTCTTC. This encodes CASTGRNEQFF.

Comment on this clone: The sample contains more than one DNA sequence encoding this CDR3. Written as DNA, the CDR3 is TGTGCCAGCAGCGGGGGCGAGACCCAGTACTTC. Protein: CASSGGETQYF. V gene TRBV5-4 combines with J gene TRBJ2-5; D might be TRBD1 (6 bases). The CDR3 has 11 residues. Trimming stripped 4 bases from V and 5 bases from J, with 6 bases between. Germline V gene sequence: CDR1 SGHNT, CDR2 YYREEE (reference sequence).

This chain links TRBV5-6 with TRBJ2-5; 7 nucleotides line up with TRBD1. There are 16 residues in the CDR3. CDR1 and CDR2 from the germline V gene are SGHDT and YYEEEE. The junction had 9 bases not matched to a gene; V was cut back by 3 bases and J by 1 base. The CDR3 spells CASSSRGQRGQETQYF. CDR3 DNA sequence: TGTGCCAGCAGCTCAAGGGGGCAGAGAGGCCAAGAGACCCAGTACTTC.

V is TRBV2 and J is TRBJ2-1; 11 nucleotides agree with TRBD2. Germline lookup yields CDR1 SNHLY and CDR2 FYNNEI. The trim removed 1 base at V and 9 bases at J, leaving 5 bases unmatched. The length of the CDR3 is 15 residues. DNA for the CDR3: TGTGCCAGCAGTGAAGTAGCGGGAGGGGAATTTGAGCAGTTCTTC. It is translated as CASSEVAGGEFEQFF.

The chain has TRBV18 and TRBJ2-2; 8 bases match TRBD1. V shed 4 bases, J shed 6 bases, and the junction held 4 bases outside the gene matches. Germline-derived CDR1 and CDR2 are KGHSH and LQKENI. There are 14 residues in the CDR3. The CDR3 region has the DNA TGTGCCAGCTCACGCCTGACAGGGGCCGGGGAGCTGTTTTTT. Amino acid sequence: CASSRLTGAGELFF. The variable domain in full, with the rest retrieved from reference TRBV18 and TRBJ2-2, is NAGVMQNPRHLVRRRGQEARLRCSPMKGHSHVYWYRQLPEEGLKFMVYLQKENIIDESGMPKERFSAEFPKEGPSILRIQQVVRGDSAAYFCASSRLTGAGELFFGEGSRLTVL.

CDR3 sequence (DNA): TGCGCCAGCAGTGTAACTAGCGGGAGACCGGATACGCAGTATTTT. The encoded protein is CASSVTSGRPDTQYF. This rearrangement joins TRBV10-2 to TRBJ2-3, with 11 nucleotides matching TRBD2. J gave up 6 bases and V 4 bases, and 6 bases lay outside the gene matches. This CDR3 contains 15 residues. The germline gives CDR1 WSHSY, CDR2 SAAADI.

The chain is built from TRBV4-1 and TRBJ2-7, with 8 bases matching TRBD2. The length of the CDR3 is 17 residues. Germline CDR1 and CDR2: MGHRA and YSYEKL. The trim removed 0 bases at V and 2 bases at J, leaving 9 bases unmatched. In DNA form, the CDR3 reads TGCGCCAGCAGCCAAGATAGCGGGGACACTCACCCCTACGAGCAGTACTTC. Amino acid sequence: CASSQDSGDTHPYEQYF.

The chain joins TRBV15 to TRBJ1-1, with a tentative D call TRBD1 (5 bases). V was trimmed by 0 bases and J by 0 bases, leaving 11 bases between them. Germline loops: CDR1 LNHNV, CDR2 YYDKDF (reference sequence). The CDR3 has 16 amino acids. Here the CDR3 reads CATSRDPGDLNTEAFF. In DNA form, the CDR3 reads TGTGCCACCAGCAGAGATCCTGGGGACCTGAACACTGAAGCTTTCTTT.

V usage is TRBV6-6 and J usage is TRBJ2-5, with TRBD2 identical over 12 bases. V gave up 5 bases and J gave up 2 bases; unmatched junction bases: 6. The CDR3 loop spans 16 amino acids. Germline V gives CDR1 MNHNY, CDR2 SVGAGI (reference sequence). The CDR3 here is CASSKWTSGIQETQYF. For the CDR3, the DNA is TGTGCCAGCAGTAAATGGACTAGCGGGATACAAGAGACCCAGTACTTC.

The V call is TRBV7-9, the J call TRBJ2-1; 7 positions match TRBD2. Germline-derived CDR1 and CDR2 are SEHNR and FQNEAQ (reference sequence). Trimming took 9 bases from V and 10 from J; bases not matched to a gene: 3. The CDR3 contains 10 residues. For the CDR3, the DNA is TGTGCCAGTCGGGGGGAAGAGCAGTTCTTC. Encoded protein: CASRGEEQFF.

This clone was seen just once. The V gene is TRBV18, the J gene TRBJ1-1, with D unclear. With 0 bases removed from V and 3 bases from J, the gap between germline ends came to 11 bases. The germline V gene has CDR1 KGHSH and CDR2 LQKENI. The CDR3 covers 15 residues. The CDR3 loop reads CASSPPRATYTEAFF. The CDR3 nucleotides are TGTGCCAGCTCACCACCGCGCGCCACATACACTGAAGCTTTCTTT.

V gene TRBV25-1 combines with J gene TRBJ2-7; D uncertain. The CDR3 loop spans 13 amino acids. The V end was cut by 11 bases, the J end by 2 bases, with 16 bases between. Germline assignment: CDR1 MGHDK and CDR2 SYGVNS. The CDR3 sequence: CAGDRKRAYEQYF. CDR3 nucleotide sequence: TGTGCCGGAGACCGTAAAAGAGCCTACGAGCAGTACTTC.

This clone has only one observation. CDR3 DNA sequence: TGTGCCAGCAGTTTATTGGGGGCTCAGTATTCCTACGAGCAGTACTTC. This encodes CASSLLGAQYSYEQYF. V usage is TRBV28 and J usage is TRBJ2-7; D possibly corresponds to TRBD1 (6 bases). The CDR3 spans 16 residues. The germline V gene has CDR1 MDHEN and CDR2 SYDVKM. V gave up 1 base and J gave up 1 base, with 14 bases separating them. The variable domain in full, completed from reference TRBV28 and TRBJ2-7, reads DVKVTQSSRYLVKRTGEKVFLECVQDMDHENMFWYRQDPGLGLRLIYFSYDVKMKEKGDIPEGYSVSREKKERFSLILESASTNQTSMYLCASSLLGAQYSYEQYFGPGTRLTVT.

This sequence joins TRBV9 and TRBJ2-5; 7 nucleotides match TRBD1. The CDR3 consists of 16 residues. Germline V gives CDR1 SGDLS, CDR2 YYNGEE. V lost 1 base, J lost 1 base, and 7 bases stayed unmatched. The CDR3 reads CASSVFDRAIQETQYF. The DNA of the CDR3 is TGTGCCAGCAGCGTATTCGACAGGGCGATCCAAGAGACCCAGTACTTC.

The chain employs TRBV5-8 and TRBJ2-2; TRBD2 matches at 8 bases. Trimming cost V 3 bases and J 1 base; bases outside gene matches: 11. This CDR3 spans 18 amino acids. Looked up from germline, CDR1 is SGHTS and CDR2 is YDEGEE. CDR3 nucleotides: TGTGCCAGCAGCTACCAGGCTGGGCTAGCGGGGAACACCGGGGAGCTGTTTTTT. Amino acids: CASSYQAGLAGNTGELFF.

The chain links TRBV18 to TRBJ1-4, with D maybe TRBD1 (6 bases). Per germline, CDR1 KGHSH and CDR2 LQKENI. Trimming pared 8 bases from V and 4 bases from J, leaving 11 bases between. The CDR3 is 13 residues long. The CDR3 nucleotides are TGTGCCAGCCTAGGACAGTATAATGAAAAACTGTTTTTT. It specifies CASLGQYNEKLFF.

CDR3 DNA: TGTGCCAGCAGCGTACGACTAGCGGGATATGCAGATACGCAGTATTTT. Protein product: CASSVRLAGYADTQYF. The chain links TRBV9 to TRBJ2-3; 11 nucleotides agree with TRBD2. V trimming: 1 base; J trimming: 4 bases; junction bases outside the gene matches: 5. There are 16 residues in the CDR3. Germline V gives CDR1 SGDLS, CDR2 YYNGEE.

The CDR3 protein is CASSISRVPYNEQFF. The CDR3 DNA follows: TGTGCCAGTAGTATTTCCAGGGTCCCCTACAATGAGCAGTTCTTC. This chain joins TRBV19 and TRBJ2-1, with a possible D match to TRBD1 (5 bases). V lost 3 bases and J 2 bases, leaving 11 bases between the germline ends. Germline CDR1 reads LNHDA; CDR2 reads SQIVND (reference sequence). This CDR3 contains 15 residues.

V usage is TRBV28 and J usage is TRBJ1-5; perhaps TRBD1 as D (5 bases). Germline values: CDR1 MDHEN, CDR2 SYDVKM. There are 20 residues in the CDR3. Deletions cut 6 bases from V and 6 bases from J, with 33 bases between. DNA of the CDR3: TGTGCCAGCAGCCCGATGGTGAGGGCACAGGACTGGGTATTAAGTCAGCCCCAGCATTTT. It codes for CASSPMVRAQDWVLSQPQHF. The full variable domain, completed using reference TRBV28 and TRBJ1-5, is DVKVTQSSRYLVKRTGEKVFLECVQDMDHENMFWYRQDPGLGLRLIYFSYDVKMKEKGDIPEGYSVSREKKERFSLILESASTNQTSMYLCASSPMVRAQDWVLSQPQHFGDGTRLSIL.

V gene TRBV18 combines with J gene TRBJ1-4; unclear D gene. Germline CDR1 KGHSH, CDR2 LQKENI. V lost 5 bases and J 0 bases, leaving 13 bases between the germline ends. The CDR3 runs to 16 residues. The CDR3 DNA reads as TGTGCCAGCTCAAGGGCGCAGGTCCCAACTAATGAAAAACTGTTTTTT. Translated: CASSRAQVPTNEKLFF.

The V and J genes are TRBV5-1 and TRBJ2-1, with TRBD2 matching over 11 bases. CDR1 is SGHRS and CDR2 is YFSETQ in the germline V gene. Trimming at V came to 2 bases and at J to 10 bases, leaving 8 bases not matched to a gene. This CDR3 has 15 amino acids. The CDR3 coding sequence is TGCGCCAGCAGCTTACTAGCGGGAGCAGCTAGGGAGCAGTTCTTC. Amino acids: CASSLLAGAAREQFF.

The genes are TRBV28 and TRBJ2-7; weak D call: TRBD2 (6 bases). CDR3 length: 12 amino acids. Germline V gives CDR1 MDHEN, CDR2 SYDVKM. Here the CDR3 reads CVAGTSTYEQYF. CDR3 DNA sequence: TGTGTTGCGGGAACCTCTACCTACGAGCAGTACTTC.

This clone has only one observation. This chain joins TRBV18 and TRBJ1-4; TRBD1 agrees at 10 bases. Trimming at V came to 0 bases and at J to 10 bases, leaving 2 bases not matched to a gene. Germline assignment: CDR1 KGHSH and CDR2 LQKENI. This CDR3 has 14 residues. The CDR3 nucleotides are TGTGCCAGCTCACCACCGGGGGACAGGGGAAAACTGTTTTTT. Translated, it gives CASSPPGDRGKLFF.

The J gene is TRBJ2-3, the V gene TRBV5-6; D unresolved. Germline assignment: CDR1 SGHDT and CDR2 YYEEEE. Trimming stripped 8 bases from V and 1 base from J, with 14 bases between. This CDR3 region has 14 residues. DNA of the CDR3: TGTGCCAGTACGTCAAGCAGGCGCACAGATACGCAGTATTTT. Its translation is CASTSSRRTDTQYF.

V usage is TRBV10-1 and J usage is TRBJ2-1; D is ambiguous. Per germline, CDR1 WNHNN and CDR2 SYGVQD (reference sequence). V lost 6 bases and J lost 5, with 8 bases in between. The CDR3 is 12 residues long. The CDR3 DNA follows: TGCGCCAGCAGAGGCTCAAACAATGAGCAGTTCTTC. Protein product: CASRGSNNEQFF.

This clone was counted once. The J gene is TRBJ2-7, the V gene TRBV27, with 7 bases identical to TRBD1. Trimming at V came to 5 bases and at J to 4 bases, leaving 8 bases not matched to a gene. Germline V CDR1 and CDR2: MNHEY, SMNVEV (reference sequence). This CDR3 region has 14 residues. CDR3 sequence reads: CASSQIGGSYEQYF. The CDR3 DNA follows: TGTGCCAGCAGTCAAATAGGGGGCTCGTACGAGCAGTACTTC.

This clone was counted a single time. V usage is TRBV7-3 and J usage is TRBJ2-5, with 10 positions matching TRBD2. Trimming removed 5 bases from V and 2 bases from J; junction bases left unmatched: 5. The CDR3 covers 15 residues. Germline CDR1 is SGHTA and CDR2 is FQGTGA. CDR3 sequence reads: CASSPSGRGQETQYF. The CDR3 DNA sequence: TGTGCCAGCAGCCCAAGCGGGAGGGGGCAAGAGACCCAGTACTTC.

V is TRBV9 and J is TRBJ1-5; D remains ambiguous. The CDR3 consists of 15 residues. Germline V gene data show CDR1 as SGDLS and CDR2 as YYNGEE. Between the trimmed V and J ends, which lost 5 bases and 2 bases, there was a span of 14 bases. CDR3 DNA sequence: TGTGCCAGCAGTCTTGACCCCCCTCGCAATCAGCCCCAGCATTTT. Residues: CASSLDPPRNQPQHF.